The sequence of this T cell receptor (beta chain) was determined in a study of a mutant IDH1 vaccine in newly diagnosed glioma. Time point described: week 47, end of study. The study gave 300 ug of mutant IDH1 20-mer peptide per vaccine dose, with topical imiquimod. V was pared by 1 base and J by 6 bases, with 13 bases between. This CDR3 region has 15 residues. Germline V gene lookup returns CDR1 LGHNA and CDR2 YSLEER. In this sample, this clone turned up many times. Its antigen is currently unknown. Only in-frame clones appear in the TCRdb table, and some are missing; sequencing was by immunoSEQ multiplex PCR. The sample lists roughly 56,000 clones, 70% to 85% occurring once.

The J gene is TRBJ1-5, the V gene TRBV4-3, with no clear D. The origin of this receptor is a middle-aged man with glioma. The sequencing used PBMCs, collected from a glioma patient whose treatment included an IDH1 peptide vaccine. The CDR3 DNA sequence: TGCGCCAGCAGCCAAGGCGTGGGCCCAAGTCAGCCCCAGCATTTT. This encodes CASSQGVGPSQPQHF.